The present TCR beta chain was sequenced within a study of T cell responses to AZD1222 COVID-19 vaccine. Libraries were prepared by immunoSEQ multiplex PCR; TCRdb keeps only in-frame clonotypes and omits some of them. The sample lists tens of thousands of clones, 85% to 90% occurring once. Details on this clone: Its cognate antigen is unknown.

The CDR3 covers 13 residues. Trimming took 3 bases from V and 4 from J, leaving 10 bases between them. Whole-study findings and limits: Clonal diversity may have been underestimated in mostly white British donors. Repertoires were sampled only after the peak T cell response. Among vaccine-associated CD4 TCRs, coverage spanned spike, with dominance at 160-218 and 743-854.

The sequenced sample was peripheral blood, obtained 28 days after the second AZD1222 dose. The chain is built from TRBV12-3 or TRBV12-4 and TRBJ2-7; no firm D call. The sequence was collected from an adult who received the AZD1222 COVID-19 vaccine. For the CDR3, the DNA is TGTGCCAGCAGTTTCGAGAGGCGGTACGAGCAGTACTTC. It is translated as CASSFERRYEQYF.